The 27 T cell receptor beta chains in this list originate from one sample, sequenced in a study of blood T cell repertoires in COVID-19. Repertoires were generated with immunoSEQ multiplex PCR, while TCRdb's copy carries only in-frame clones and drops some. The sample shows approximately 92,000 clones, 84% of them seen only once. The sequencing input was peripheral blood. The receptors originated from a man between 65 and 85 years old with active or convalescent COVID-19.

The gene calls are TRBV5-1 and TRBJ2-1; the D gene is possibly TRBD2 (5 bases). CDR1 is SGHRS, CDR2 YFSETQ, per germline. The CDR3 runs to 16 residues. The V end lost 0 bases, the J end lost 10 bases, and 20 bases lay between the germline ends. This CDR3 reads CASSLELAGGTTEQFF. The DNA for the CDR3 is TGCGCCAGCAGCTTGGAATTGGCAGGAGGCACAACGGAGCAGTTCTTC.

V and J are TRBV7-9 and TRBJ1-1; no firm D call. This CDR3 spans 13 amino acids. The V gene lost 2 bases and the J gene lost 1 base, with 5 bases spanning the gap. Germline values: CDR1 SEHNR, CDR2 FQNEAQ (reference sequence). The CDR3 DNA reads TGTGCCAGCAGCTTATGGCAGAACACTGAAGCTTTCTTT. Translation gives CASSLWQNTEAFF.

The CDR3 nucleotides read TGTGCCAGCAGTGAAGCGGAGGTCCCCAAAAACATTCAGTACTTC. Encoded protein: CASSEAEVPKNIQYF. The chain combines TRBV2 with TRBJ2-4, with D possibly matching TRBD2 (5 bases). Trimming left V 0 bases short and J 2 bases short, with 8 bases between. Per germline, CDR1 SNHLY and CDR2 FYNNEI. The length of the CDR3 is 15 residues.

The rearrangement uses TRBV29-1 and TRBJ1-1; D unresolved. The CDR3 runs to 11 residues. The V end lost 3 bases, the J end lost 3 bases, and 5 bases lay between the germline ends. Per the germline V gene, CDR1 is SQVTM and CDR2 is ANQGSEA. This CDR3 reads CSVDPYTEAFF. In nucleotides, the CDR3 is TGCAGCGTTGACCCGTACACTGAAGCTTTCTTT.

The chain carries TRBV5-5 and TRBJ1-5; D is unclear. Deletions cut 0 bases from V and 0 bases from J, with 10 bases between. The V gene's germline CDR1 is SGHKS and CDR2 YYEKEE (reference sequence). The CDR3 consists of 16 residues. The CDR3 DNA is TGTGCCAGCAGCTTGGAGGGAGGGTATAGCAATCAGCCCCAGCATTTT. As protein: CASSLEGGYSNQPQHF.

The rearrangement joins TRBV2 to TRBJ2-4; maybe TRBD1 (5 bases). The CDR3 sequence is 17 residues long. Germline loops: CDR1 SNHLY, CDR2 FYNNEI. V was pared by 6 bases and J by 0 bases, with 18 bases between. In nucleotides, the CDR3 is TGTGCCAGCAGCTTCCAACCCTCAGGGCTAGCCAAAAACATTCAGTACTTC. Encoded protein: CASSFQPSGLAKNIQYF.

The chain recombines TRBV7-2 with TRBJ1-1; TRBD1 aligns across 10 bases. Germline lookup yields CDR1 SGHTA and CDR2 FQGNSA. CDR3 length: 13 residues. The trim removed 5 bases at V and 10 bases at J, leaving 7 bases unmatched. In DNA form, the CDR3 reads TGTGCCAGCAGCCCCGACAGGGGGCGCACAGCTTTCTTT. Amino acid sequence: CASSPDRGRTAFF.

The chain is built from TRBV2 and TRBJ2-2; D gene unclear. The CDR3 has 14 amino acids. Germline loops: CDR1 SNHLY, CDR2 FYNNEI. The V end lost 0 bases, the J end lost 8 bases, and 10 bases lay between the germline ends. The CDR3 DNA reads TGTGCCAGCAGTGAAGCGATCATCGGGGGGGAGCTGTTTTTT. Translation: CASSEAIIGGELFF. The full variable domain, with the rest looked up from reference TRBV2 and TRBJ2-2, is EPEVTQTPSHQVTQMGQEVILRCVPISNHLYFYWYRQILGQKVEFLVSFYNNEISEKSEIFDDQFSVERPDGSNFTLKIRSTKLEDSAMYFCASSEAIIGGELFFGEGSRLTVL.

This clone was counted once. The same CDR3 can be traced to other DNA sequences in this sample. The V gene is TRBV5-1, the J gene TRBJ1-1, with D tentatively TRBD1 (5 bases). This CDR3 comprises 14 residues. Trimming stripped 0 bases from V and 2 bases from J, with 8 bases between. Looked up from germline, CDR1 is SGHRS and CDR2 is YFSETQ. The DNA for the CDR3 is TGCGCCAGCAGCTTGGCGGGGGGAAACACTGAAGCTTTCTTT. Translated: CASSLAGGNTEAFF.

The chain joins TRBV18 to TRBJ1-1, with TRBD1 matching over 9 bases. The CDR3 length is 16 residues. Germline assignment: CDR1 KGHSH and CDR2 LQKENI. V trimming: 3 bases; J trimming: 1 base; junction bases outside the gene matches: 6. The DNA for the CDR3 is TGTGCCAGCTCACCGTATCAGGGACAGGGGAACACTGAAGCTTTCTTT. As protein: CASSPYQGQGNTEAFF.

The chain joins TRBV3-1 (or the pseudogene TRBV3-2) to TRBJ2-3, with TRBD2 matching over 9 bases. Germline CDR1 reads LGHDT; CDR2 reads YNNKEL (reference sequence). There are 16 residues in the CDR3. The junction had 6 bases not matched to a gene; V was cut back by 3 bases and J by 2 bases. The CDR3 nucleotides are TGTGCCAGCAGCCATCCCGGACTAGCGCCCACAGATACGCAGTATTTT. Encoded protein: CASSHPGLAPTDTQYF.

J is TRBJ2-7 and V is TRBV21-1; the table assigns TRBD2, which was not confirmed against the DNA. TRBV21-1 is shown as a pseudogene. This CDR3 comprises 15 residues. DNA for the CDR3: TGTGCCAGCAGCAAAGGAACCCAGAGGAAGGACGAGCAGTACTTC. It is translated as CASSKGTQRKDEQYF.

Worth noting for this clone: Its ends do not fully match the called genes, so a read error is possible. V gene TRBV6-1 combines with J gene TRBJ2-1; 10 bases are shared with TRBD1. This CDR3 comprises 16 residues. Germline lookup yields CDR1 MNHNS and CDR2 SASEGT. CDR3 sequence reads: CASREAGTGALLEQFF. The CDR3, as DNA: TGTGCCAGCAGAGAAGCCGGGACAGGGGCTTTGCTTGAGCAGTTCTTC.

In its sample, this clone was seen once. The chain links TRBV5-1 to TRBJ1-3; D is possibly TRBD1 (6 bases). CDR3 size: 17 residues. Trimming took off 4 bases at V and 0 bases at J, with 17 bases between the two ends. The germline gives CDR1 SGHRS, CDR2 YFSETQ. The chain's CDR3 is CASSPDGTKSSGNTIYF. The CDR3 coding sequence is TGCGCCAGCAGCCCTGACGGGACAAAGAGCTCTGGAAACACCATATATTTT. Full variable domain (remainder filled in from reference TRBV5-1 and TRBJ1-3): KAGVTQTPRYLIKTRGQQVTLSCSPISGHRSVSWYQQTPGQGLQFLFEYFSETQRNKGNFPGRFSGRQFSNSRSEMNVSTLELGDSALYLCASSPDGTKSSGNTIYFGEGSWLTVV.

The CDR3 bases are TGTGCCAGCAAAACAGGGGGCAGGGTCGATGAAAAACTGTTTTTT. This encodes CASKTGGRVDEKLFF. J is TRBJ1-4 and V is TRBV28; 9 bases are shared with TRBD1. The germline CDR1 and CDR2 sequences are MDHEN and SYDVKM. The CDR3 contains 15 residues. The V and J ends lost 7 bases and 6 bases, in that order; junction bases with no gene match: 9.

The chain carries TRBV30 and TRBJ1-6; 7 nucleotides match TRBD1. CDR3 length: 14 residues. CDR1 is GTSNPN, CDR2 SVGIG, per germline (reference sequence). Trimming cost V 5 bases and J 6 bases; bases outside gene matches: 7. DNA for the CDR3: TGTGCCTGGGGGGGGGACAGAAGTAATTCACCCCTCCACTTT. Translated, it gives CAWGGDRSNSPLHF.

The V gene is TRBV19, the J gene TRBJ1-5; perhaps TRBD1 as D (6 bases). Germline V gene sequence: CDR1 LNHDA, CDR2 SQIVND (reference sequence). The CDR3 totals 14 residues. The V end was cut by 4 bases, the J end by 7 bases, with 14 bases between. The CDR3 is CASSSQGSYQPQHF. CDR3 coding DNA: TGTGCCAGTAGTAGTCAGGGGTCATACCAGCCCCAGCATTTT.

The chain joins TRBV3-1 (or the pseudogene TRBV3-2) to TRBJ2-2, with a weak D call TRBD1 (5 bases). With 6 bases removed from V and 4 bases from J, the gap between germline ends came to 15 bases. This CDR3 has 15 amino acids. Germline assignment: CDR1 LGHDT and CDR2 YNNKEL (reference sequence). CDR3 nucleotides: TGTGCCAGCAGAATTCGGGCCCAGGGCACCGGGGAGCTGTTTTTT. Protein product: CASRIRAQGTGELFF.

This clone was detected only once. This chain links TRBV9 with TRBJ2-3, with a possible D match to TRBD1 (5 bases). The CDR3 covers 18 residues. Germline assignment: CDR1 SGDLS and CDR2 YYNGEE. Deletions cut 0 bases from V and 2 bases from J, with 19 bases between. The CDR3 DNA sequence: TGTGCCAGCAGCGTAGAGGGGTCCGGAACACTTTACACAGATACGCAGTATTTT. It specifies CASSVEGSGTLYTDTQYF.

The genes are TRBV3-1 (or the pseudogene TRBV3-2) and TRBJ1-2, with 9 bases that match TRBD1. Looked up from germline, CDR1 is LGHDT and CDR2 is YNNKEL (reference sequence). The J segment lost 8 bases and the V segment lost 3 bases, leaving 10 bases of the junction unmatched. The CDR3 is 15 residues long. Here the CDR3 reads CASSHLPGQGLGYTF. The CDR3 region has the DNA TGTGCCAGCAGCCATCTCCCGGGACAGGGACTAGGCTACACCTTC.

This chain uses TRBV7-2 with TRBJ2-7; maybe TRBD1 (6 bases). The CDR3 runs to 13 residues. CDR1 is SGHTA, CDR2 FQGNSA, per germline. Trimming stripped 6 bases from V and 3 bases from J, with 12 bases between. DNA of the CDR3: TGTGCCAGCAGGGTGGGGGCAAGCTACGAGCAGTACTTC. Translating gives CASRVGASYEQYF.

DNA of the CDR3: TGTGCCAGCAGTACCAGGACGCAGGGGCCCGGGGAGCTGTTTTTT. Its translation: CASSTRTQGPGELFF. This chain joins TRBV6-5 and TRBJ2-2; D perhaps matches TRBD1 (6 bases). The CDR3 runs 15 residues. The germline V and J ends were trimmed by 5 bases and 6 bases, with 16 bases remaining between them. Germline CDR1 MNHEY, CDR2 SVGAGI.

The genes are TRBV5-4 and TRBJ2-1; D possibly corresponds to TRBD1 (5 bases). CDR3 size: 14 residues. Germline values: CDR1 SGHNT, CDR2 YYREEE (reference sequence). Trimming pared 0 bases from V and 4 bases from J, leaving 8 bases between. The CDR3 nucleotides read TGTGCCAGCAGCTTGGATGCAGGGTACAATGAGCAGTTCTTC. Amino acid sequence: CASSLDAGYNEQFF.

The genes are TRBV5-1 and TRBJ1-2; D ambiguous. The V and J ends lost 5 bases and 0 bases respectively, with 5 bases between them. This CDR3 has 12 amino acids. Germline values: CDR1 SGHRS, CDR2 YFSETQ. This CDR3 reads CASSTANYGYTF. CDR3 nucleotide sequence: TGCGCCAGCAGTACAGCTAACTATGGCTACACCTTC.

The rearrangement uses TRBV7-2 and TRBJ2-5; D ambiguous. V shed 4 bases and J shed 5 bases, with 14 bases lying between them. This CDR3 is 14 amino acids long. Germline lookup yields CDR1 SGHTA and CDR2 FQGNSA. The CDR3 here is CASSSFSVGETQYF. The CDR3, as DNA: TGTGCCAGCAGCTCCTTCTCGGTCGGGGAGACCCAGTACTTC.

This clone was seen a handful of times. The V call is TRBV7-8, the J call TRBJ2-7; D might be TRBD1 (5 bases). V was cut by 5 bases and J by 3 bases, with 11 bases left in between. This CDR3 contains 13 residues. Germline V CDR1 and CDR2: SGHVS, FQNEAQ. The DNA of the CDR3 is TGTGCCAGCAGCCTCTTTCAGGGCTACGAGCAGTACTTC. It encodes CASSLFQGYEQYF.

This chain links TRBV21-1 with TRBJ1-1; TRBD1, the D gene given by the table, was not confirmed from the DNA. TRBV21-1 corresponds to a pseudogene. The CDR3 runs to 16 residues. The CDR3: CASSSRDREGRGEAFF. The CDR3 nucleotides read TGTGCCAGCAGCTCCCGGGACAGGGAAGGCCGGGGTGAAGCTTTCTTT.